This T cell receptor beta chain is from a study of blood T cell repertoires in COVID-19 (dated by TCRdb to the early 2020s). About the investigation overall: Samples covering the acute and convalescent phases of COVID-19 were provided by collaborators in the United States, Italy and Spain. The prospective study material was composed of cDNA or gDNA derived from T cells, B-cell-depleted T cells, or PBMCs. A freely available public database, intended as a resource for researchers studying the immune response to SARS-CoV-2, is where the repertoires were released. The dataset comprised deeply sampled blood TCRbeta repertoires from subjects exposed to, actively infected with, or recovered from COVID-19. Where HLA class I and class II types were available, the types were taken from metadata supplied by the sample provider, not from assay-based typing. The sample metadata nearly always contained a de-identified subject ID, COVID-19 status, age in years and sex. The samples were drawn from two sources: the first 160 participants of the ongoing ImmuneRACE study, and 950 to 1,500 subjects contributed by 6 global collaborators. Study-level results and caveats: How much clinical and demographic metadata was included differed by source and by participant, and the metadata was provided uncurated.

Whole blood was collected in K2EDTA tubes by collaborating institutions according to the institutions' own protocols. For TCRbeta analysis, collaborator samples were shipped as frozen whole blood, as isolated PBMCs, or as DNA extracted from either sample type. The junction shows trimming of 5 bases on V and 0 bases on J, and the gene matches do not reach 12 bases of it. From a lookup of the germline V gene (reference sequence), CDR1 and CDR2 are MNHEY and SMNVEV. The CDR3 contains 18 residues, cysteine and phenylalanine counted. Only the CDR3 region is kept as DNA, spanning 54 bases read in frame from base 1. TCRbeta CDR3 regions were amplified from genomic DNA by means of the immunoSEQ Assay, a bias-controlled multiplex PCR. The study's own analysis went as follows. Within the assay, amplification of reference gene primers was used to estimate how many nucleated cells each sample contained. Sequence reads were collapsed and filtered to measure the absolute abundance of every unique TCRbeta CDR3 rearrangement. For each sample, productive Simpson clonality was calculated as the square root of Simpson's diversity index across productive rearrangements. The table comes from immuneACCESS by way of TCRdb, which keeps in-frame sequences with V and J called. Part of the clones is missing from these tables; in studies checked, under half for an unresolved V gene and the rest for unknown reasons. D and trimming come from the DNA, and the V and J calls and clone size come from that table. Within this sample are about 170,000 clones, with 85% of them counted one time only. The ten largest clones take up about 3% of the sample.

In regard to this clone: Its cognate antigen has yet to be identified. No base qualities exist here, and no much larger clone lies one base off it.

The sequence derives from a human donor with acute or convalescent COVID-19. The donor label of this sample is uncertain. The chain is made from TRBV27 and TRBJ1-5, and TRBD1 aligns with 8 junction nucleotides. The source material was peripheral blood. This receptor carries the CDR3 CASSKLTGTGASNQPQHF. The DNA sequence follows: TGTGCCAGCAGTAAATTAACCGGGACAGGAGCTAGCAATCAGCCCCAGCATTTT.